This passage covers 3 T cell receptor beta chains from one sample sequenced in a study of CD4+ T cells in melanoma (dated by TCRdb to between 2020 and 2023). Receptor libraries were prepared by the immunoSEQ multiplex PCR assay. TCRdb holds this immuneACCESS table with in-frame rearrangements only. Some clones are missing; in checked studies, unresolved V genes explain under half, and the rest has no known cause. The sample records 10,000 to 13,000 clones, roughly three fifths of which are singletons. The ten most abundant clones make up roughly 9.6% of the sample. The sequencing input was cells from a culture (not recorded whether cultured in vitro). The receptors were sampled from a human donor with melanoma.

This clone appeared a single time. The V and J genes are TRBV5-1 and TRBJ1-5; D is undetermined. The CDR3 contains 15 residues. CDR1 is SGHRS and CDR2 is YFSETQ in the germline V gene. Trimming pared 5 bases from V and 3 bases from J, leaving 15 bases between. CDR3 DNA sequence: TGCGCCAGCAGTATCGGGGATTTGCCCAATCAGCCCCAGCATTTT. Protein sequence: CASSIGDLPNQPQHF. The complete variable domain, with remaining parts taken from reference TRBV5-1 and TRBJ1-5, reads KAGVTQTPRYLIKTRGQQVTLSCSPISGHRSVSWYQQTPGQGLQFLFEYFSETQRNKGNFPGRFSGRQFSNSRSEMNVSTLELGDSALYLCASSIGDLPNQPQHFGDGTRLSIL.

The chain combines TRBV2 with TRBJ1-4; the match to TRBD1 covers 7 bases. Germline CDR1 is SNHLY and CDR2 is FYNNEI. CDR3 size: 11 residues. V lost 8 bases, J lost 8 bases, and 2 bases stayed unmatched. CDR3 residues: CASRTGEKLFF. CDR3 sequence (DNA): TGTGCCAGCCGGACAGGCGAAAAACTGTTTTTT.

This sequence joins TRBV4-2 and TRBJ2-2; 7 bases match TRBD1. The CDR3 contains 15 residues. Germline loops: CDR1 LGHNA, CDR2 YNFKEQ. The J segment lost 4 bases and the V segment lost 4 bases, leaving 6 bases of the junction unmatched. The CDR3 nucleotides are TGTGCCAGCAGCCTTGGGACAGTCGGCACCGGGGAGCTGTTTTTT. This encodes CASSLGTVGTGELFF.